The rows below give T cell receptor beta chains drawn from one sample of a study of radiation and T cells in renal cell carcinoma. Clones were sequenced by immunoSEQ multiplex PCR, and TCRdb holds only the in-frame ones, with some missing. The sample holds roughly 21,000 clones, approximately 54% seen once. The sequenced sample was tumor tissue, obtained from a patient whose treatment was nephrectomy without radiotherapy. The receptors were sampled from a human donor with renal cell carcinoma. Each CDR3 is given with its conserved first and last residue. D genes are given only for firm matches. Rows may omit the clone size; those that give it use once, few, many or a size class.

TRBV5-1	NA	TRBJ2-3	NA	TGCGCCAGCAGCTTGCAGAGCACAGATACGCAGTATTTT	CASSLQSTDTQYF
TRBV11-3	NA	TRBJ2-7	NA	TGTGCCAGCAGCGAAGGCCCCTATTACGAGCAGTACTTC	CASSEGPYYEQYF
TRBV4-1	NA	TRBJ1-2	TRBD1	TGCGCCAGCAGCCGAGGGGGACAGGGTCTTGGCTACACCTTC	CASSRGGQGLGYTF
TRBV7-2	NA	TRBJ2-3	NA	TGTGCCAGCAGCTTGACAGGTCCCACAGATACGCAGTATTTT	CASSLTGPTDTQYF
TRBV19	medium-sized	TRBJ1-5	NA	TGTGCCAGTAGTATAAGGGTTGGAGTTCAGGAATGGGGCCATAGCAATCAGCCCCAGCATTTT	CASSIRVGVQEWGHSNQPQHF
TRBV2	NA	TRBJ2-5	NA	TGTGCCAGCCTTCCATACGGGCCTGGGGGCGCATCAGAGACCCAGTACTTC	CASLPYGPGGASETQYF
TRBV5-1	few	TRBJ2-3	NA	TGCGCCAGCAGCTTTTCGGACACAGATACGCAGTATTTT	CASSFSDTDTQYF
TRBV27	NA	TRBJ2-1	TRBD1	TGTGCCAGCAGTTCCCCGGGACAGGTGACTGAGCAGTTCTTC	CASSSPGQVTEQFF
TRBV5-1	NA	TRBJ1-2	TRBD1	TGCGCCAGCTCGATCCGAGGACAGGGGGCACTTGACTATGGCTACACCTTC	CASSIRGQGALDYGYTF
TRBV13	NA	TRBJ1-4	NA	TGTGCCAGCAGCTTTCGGCAGGCGCAACATGAAAAACTGTTTTTT	CASSFRQAQHEKLFF
TRBV5-5	NA	TRBJ2-7	TRBD1	TGTGCCAGCAGCTACAGGGGCTCCTACGAGCAGTACTTC	CASSYRGSYEQYF
TRBV5-4	few	TRBJ1-1	NA	TGTGCCAGCAGCTACAGATCAGGGGTTGGGGCTTTCTTT	CASSYRSGVGAFF
TRBV5-1	medium-sized	TRBJ2-1	TRBD2	TGCGCCAGCAGCGAGCGGGGGGACCTAAATGAGCAGTTCTTC	CASSERGDLNEQFF
TRBV29-1	NA	TRBJ1-2	NA	TGCAGCACAGGAGGCTACACCTTC	CSTGGYTF
TRBV6-1	NA	TRBJ2-5	NA	TGTGCCAGCAGGCAAACAGGGACCGAAGAGACCCAGTACTTC	CASRQTGTEETQYF
TRBV10-3	NA	TRBJ1-5	NA	TGTGCCACCGGTAAAGGCAATCAGCCCCAGCATTTT	CATGKGNQPQHF
TRBV5-1	NA	TRBJ2-6	NA	TGCGCCAGCAGCCCGGGCGGGGCTGGGGCCAACGTCCTGACTTTC	CASSPGGAGANVLTF
TRBV5-6	NA	TRBJ2-1	TRBD1	TGTGCCAGCAGCTCCGGGACAGGCCCCTGGAATGAGCAGTTCTTC	CASSSGTGPWNEQFF
TRBV29-1	NA	TRBJ2-3	NA	TGCAGCGTCGGCCTACCTGCGGGTACGCAGTATTTT	CSVGLPAGTQYF
TRBV4-1	few	TRBJ1-1	NA	TGCGCCAGCAGCCAAGTCCGACAATTGAACACTGAAGCTTTCTTT	CASSQVRQLNTEAFF
TRBV5-1	few	TRBJ1-1	NA	TGCGCCAGCAGCGAAACCCAGGGACCGAACACTGAAGCTTTCTTT	CASSETQGPNTEAFF
TRBV11-1	NA	TRBJ1-3	NA	TGTGCCAGCAGCGCCAGCGACCGGGGAAACACCATATATTTT	CASSASDRGNTIYF
TRBV9	NA	TRBJ2-5	NA	TGTGCCAGCAGCCCTGGTGGTGGGGTGGGAGAGACCCAGTACTTC	CASSPGGGVGETQYF
TRBV7-8	once	TRBJ1-1	TRBD1	TGTGCCAGCAGCCCAGGACAGGGGGCCAGGACTGAAGCTTTCTTT	CASSPGQGARTEAFF
TRBV19	NA	TRBJ1-1	TRBD1	TGTGCCAGTAGTTTTTACAGGGGCGATACCCCTGAAGCTTTCTTT	CASSFYRGDTPEAFF
TRBV19	few	TRBJ2-3	NA	TGTGCCAGTAGTATAGTGGGACACAGCACAGATACGCAGTATTTT	CASSIVGHSTDTQYF
TRBV4-1	NA	TRBJ2-7	NA	TGCGCCAGCAGCCAAGTTTTTCTCGGCCTGATAGGGCAGGACTACGAGCAGTACTTC	CASSQVFLGLIGQDYEQYF
TRBV5-1	NA	TRBJ2-1	NA	TGCGCCAGCAGCTTGAAGTACAATGAGCAGTTCTTC	CASSLKYNEQFF
TRBV7-9	NA	TRBJ1-3	NA	TGTGCCAGCAGCTTAGAGGGTTATGGAAACACCATATATTTT	CASSLEGYGNTIYF
TRBV7-2	few	TRBJ1-2	NA	TGTGCCAGCAGCTTGCTTCGGCAGCGGAGTAGCTATGGCTACACCTTC	CASSLLRQRSSYGYTF
TRBV25-1	few	TRBJ2-5	NA	TGTGCCAGCAGTGAATCAGGCCAAGAGACCCAGTACTTC	CASSESGQETQYF
TRBV19	few	TRBJ2-7	NA	TGTGCCAGTAGTATAGTGGGCCGACAGATCCACGAGCAGTACTTC	CASSIVGRQIHEQYF
TRBV30	few	TRBJ1-3	NA	TGTGCCTGGAGTAGTAGCTCTGGAAACACCATATATTTT	CAWSSSSGNTIYF